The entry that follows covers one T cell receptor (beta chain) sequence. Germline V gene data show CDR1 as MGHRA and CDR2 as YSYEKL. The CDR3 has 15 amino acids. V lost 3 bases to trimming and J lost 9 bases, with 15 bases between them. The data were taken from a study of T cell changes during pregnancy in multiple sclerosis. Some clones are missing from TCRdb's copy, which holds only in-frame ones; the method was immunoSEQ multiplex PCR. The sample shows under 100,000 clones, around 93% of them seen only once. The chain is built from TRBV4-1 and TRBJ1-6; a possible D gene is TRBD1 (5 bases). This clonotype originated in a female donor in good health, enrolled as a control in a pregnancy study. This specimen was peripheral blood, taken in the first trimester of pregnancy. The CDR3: CASSHERDFSSPLHF. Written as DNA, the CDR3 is TGCGCCAGCAGCCACGAACGGGACTTTAGTTCACCCCTCCACTTT.